This T cell receptor beta chain derives from a study of blood T cells in healthy people across ages. Whole-study findings and limits: Since the PBMCs were unsorted, naive and antigen-experienced cells could not be conclusively compared.

A second about 6 to 12 cycle PCR used barcoded and J-beta primers. Tags on each cDNA molecule came from a template-switch adaptor with 12 random nucleotides. TCRdb used MiXCR to reprocess the 5' RACE reads, holding one entry per CDR3 protein. The table lists around 1.7 million distinct CDR3 sequences, 28% of them singletons. V was clipped by 2 bases and J by 8 bases, with 10 bases between them. The CDR3 is 13 amino acids. CDR1 SGHTA and CDR2 FQGTGA come from the germline V gene. This clonotype was counted many times. Its antigen remains unknown. This clonotype was sampled from a woman in her thirties in good health. The sequencing input was blood. The chain couples TRBV7-3 to TRBJ2-1; D perhaps matches TRBD2 (6 bases). Written as DNA, the CDR3 is TGTGCCAGCAGCTTATTCCCTAGCGATGAGCAGTTCTTC. It is translated as CASSLFPSDEQFF.